Listed below are T cell receptor beta chains from one sample, sequenced in a study of blood T cells in healthy people across ages. TCRdb reprocessed the 5' RACE reads via MiXCR and lists one record per CDR3 protein. Of 800,000 or so distinct CDR3 sequences listed, around half are singletons. The sample comprised blood. The source of these receptors is a man older than 75 in good health. CDR3s include the opening cysteine and the closing phenylalanine or tryptophan. A D gene is named only where the DNA matches it firmly. Rows may omit the clone size; those that give it use once, few, many or a size class.

v_gene	j_gene	d_gene	abundance	CDR3nt	CDR3aa
TRBV28	TRBJ2-3	.	once	TGTGCCAGCAATCAGGGTGTAGATACGCAGTATTTT	CASNQGVDTQYF
TRBV7-9	TRBJ2-1	.	.	TGTGCCAGCGCCCAGAGCGCCAGATCCTCCTACAATGAGCAGTTCTTC	CASAQSARSSYNEQFF
TRBV29-1	TRBJ2-1	TRBD2	many	TGCAGCGCTCATCCCCCGGGACTAGCGATGTACAATGAGCAGTTCTTC	CSAHPPGLAMYNEQFF
TRBV7-2	TRBJ2-5	TRBD2	.	TGTGCCAGCAGCTTAAAGACTAGCGGGGGGAGGGTAATGAAGACCCAGTACTTC	CASSLKTSGGRVMKTQYF
TRBV6-6	TRBJ2-7	.	.	TGTGCCAGCAGCCCTCAAACGTTCTCCTACGAGCAGTACTTC	CASSPQTFSYEQYF
TRBV9	TRBJ2-1	.	.	TGTGCCAGCAGCGTACGCACCAACCCTACAGATGAGCAGTTCTTC	CASSVRTNPTDEQFF
TRBV10-3	TRBJ1-3	.	.	TGTGCCATCAGTGAGGGGGTAGGGTCTGGAAACACCATATATTTT	CAISEGVGSGNTIYF
TRBV2	TRBJ1-1	.	.	TGTGCCAGCACCCAAACGCCGCTGACCACTGAAGCTTTCTTT	CASTQTPLTTEAFF
TRBV7-6	TRBJ2-7	TRBD1	.	TGTGCCAGCAGCCCCGGACAGGGGTTTAGGGAGCAGTACTTC	CASSPGQGFREQYF
TRBV12-3/TRBV12-4	TRBJ2-2	.	.	TGTGCCAGCACTCCAGCGGGGGAGCTGTTTTTT	CASTPAGELFF
TRBV29-1	TRBJ2-6	.	few	TGCAGCGTAACAGGATCTGGGGCCAACGTCCTGACTTTC	CSVTGSGANVLTF
TRBV27	TRBJ2-1	TRBD2	once	TGTGCCAGCAGTTCGACAGGGCGGGGGCGGGAGGGCCGTAATGAGCAGTTCTTC	CASSSTGRGREGRNEQFF
TRBV5-1	TRBJ2-7	TRBD1	.	TGCGCCAGCAGCTGGGTTGGGACAGCCACTTACGAGCAGTACTTC	CASSWVGTATYEQYF
TRBV12-3/TRBV12-4	TRBJ2-7	.	few	TGTGCCAGCAGGCGTTACAACGAGCAGTACTTC	CASRRYNEQYF
TRBV18	TRBJ1-6	.	few	TGTGCCAGCTCACCAGGGATTAATTCACCCCTCCACTTT	CASSPGINSPLHF
TRBV21-1	TRBJ2-3	.	once	TGTGCCATCCCTAATGGGGCTAGCGGGGATACGCAGTATTTT	CAIPNGASGDTQYF
TRBV7-2	TRBJ2-1	.	few	TGTGCCAGCAGCTTAGTCTCAGAAAATGAGCAGTTCTTC	CASSLVSENEQFF
TRBV19	TRBJ1-5	TRBD1	.	TGTGCCAGTAGTATAGTGCCGGGACAGGTAAGCAATCAGCCCCAGCATTTT	CASSIVPGQVSNQPQHF
TRBV9	TRBJ2-4	TRBD1	.	TGTGCCAGCAGGGACAGGAACATTCAGTACTTC	CASRDRNIQYF
TRBV5-5	TRBJ2-5	.	.	TGTGCCAGCAGCTTGGCTGCAGGGGTTCCCGCAGGGCAAGAGACCCAGTACTTC	CASSLAAGVPAGQETQYF
TRBV20-1	TRBJ2-1	.	.	TGCAGTGCTAGGTTCGGCGGCGGGCAGGGGCAGTTCTTC	CSARFGGGQGQFF
TRBV5-1	TRBJ2-1	TRBD1	.	TGCGCCAGCAGCTTGGGGGACAGGGGTTCCAATGAGCAGTTCTTC	CASSLGDRGSNEQFF
TRBV5-1	TRBJ2-1	.	many	TGCGCCAGCAGCTTGGAACTCGGGAGTCGCTACAATGAGCAGTTCTTC	CASSLELGSRYNEQFF